Shown below are 4 T cell receptor beta chains from a single sample sequenced in a study of T cells in localized non-small cell lung cancer. Assay: immunoSEQ multiplex PCR; the TCRdb copy retains only in-frame clones and omits some. Of around 2,000 clones listed, about a third are singletons. Source: lung tumor tissue, taken before any cancer treatment. The receptors come from a man between 40 and 70 years old with stage I lung adenocarcinoma.

This clone was seen more than once but under ten times. This chain connects TRBV10-3 to TRBJ2-5; tentative D call: TRBD1 (7 bases). With 10 bases removed from V and 7 bases from J, the gap between germline ends came to 16 bases. CDR1 is ENHRY and CDR2 is SYGVKD in the germline V gene. The CDR3 is 12 amino acids. The CDR3 DNA sequence: TGTGCCAGCGGAGGGGACAGTTCGACCCAGTACTTC. It is translated as CASGGDSSTQYF.

This clone rates as medium-sized. V usage is TRBV11-3 and J usage is TRBJ2-3; 9 bases match TRBD1. Per germline, CDR1 SGHNT and CDR2 YENEEA. This CDR3 spans 16 amino acids. V lost 5 bases, J lost 4 bases, and 10 bases stayed unmatched. CDR3 protein: CASSGTGSLSADTQYF. CDR3 nucleotide sequence: TGTGCCAGCAGCGGGACAGGGTCGTTGAGCGCAGATACGCAGTATTTT.

The V gene is TRBV28, the J gene TRBJ1-1; D remains unclear. This CDR3 region has 15 residues. Trimming shortened V by 8 bases and J by 1 base, and 17 bases separated the two germline ends. CDR1 and CDR2 (germline): MDHEN, SYDVKM. The CDR3 region has the DNA TGTGCCAGCCTGCTCCACCCTCTCGGGAACACTGAAGCTTTCTTT. Residues: CASLLHPLGNTEAFF.

This clone turned up a few times. The gene calls are TRBV5-1 and TRBJ2-7; TRBD1 is a possible D gene (6 bases). The CDR3 extends over 16 amino acids. Trimming cost V 0 bases and J 5 bases, with 18 bases left between them. Germline CDR1 is SGHRS and CDR2 is YFSETQ. CDR3 residues: CASSLGSWAGDHEQYF. DNA of the CDR3: TGCGCCAGCAGCTTGGGATCTTGGGCAGGGGACCACGAGCAGTACTTC. Full variable domain (missing parts from reference TRBV5-1 and TRBJ2-7): KAGVTQTPRYLIKTRGQQVTLSCSPISGHRSVSWYQQTPGQGLQFLFEYFSETQRNKGNFPGRFSGRQFSNSRSEMNVSTLELGDSALYLCASSLGSWAGDHEQYFGPGTRLTVT.